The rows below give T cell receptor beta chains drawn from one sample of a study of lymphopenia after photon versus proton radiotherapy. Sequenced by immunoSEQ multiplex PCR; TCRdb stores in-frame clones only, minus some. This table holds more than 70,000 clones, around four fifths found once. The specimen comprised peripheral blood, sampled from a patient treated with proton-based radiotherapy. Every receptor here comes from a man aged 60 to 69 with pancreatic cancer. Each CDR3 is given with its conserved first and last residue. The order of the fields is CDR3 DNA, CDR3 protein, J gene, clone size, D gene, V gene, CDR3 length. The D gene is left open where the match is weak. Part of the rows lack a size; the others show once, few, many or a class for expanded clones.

CDR3nt: TGTGCCAGCATGACTAGTTGGTCCGGGGAGCTGTTTTTT; CDR3aa: CASMTSWSGELFF; j_gene: TRBJ2-2; abundance: once; d_gene: -; v_gene: TRBV6-1; len: 13
CDR3nt: TGTGCCAGCTCGGACGATGAGCAGTTCTTC; CDR3aa: CASSDDEQFF; j_gene: TRBJ2-1; abundance: -; d_gene: -; v_gene: TRBV2; len: 10
CDR3nt: TGTGCCAGTAGTCAGGGACAGGGAGTCCCCCTTTACGAGCAGTACTTC; CDR3aa: CASSQGQGVPLYEQYF; j_gene: TRBJ2-7; abundance: -; d_gene: TRBD1; v_gene: TRBV19; len: 16
CDR3nt: TGTGCCAGCAGCGGCGGCGGCGGGAGGACCTACAATGAGCAGTTCTTC; CDR3aa: CASSGGGGRTYNEQFF; j_gene: TRBJ2-1; abundance: -; d_gene: TRBD2; v_gene: TRBV5-4; len: 16
CDR3nt: TGTGCCAGCAGCTTAAGGCGGGTCAGCACAGATACGCAGTATTTT; CDR3aa: CASSLRRVSTDTQYF; j_gene: TRBJ2-3; abundance: -; d_gene: -; v_gene: TRBV7-8; len: 15
CDR3nt: TGTGCCAGCAGCTTGAGGCCTTTCAGCAATCAGCCCCAGCATTTT; CDR3aa: CASSLRPFSNQPQHF; j_gene: TRBJ1-5; abundance: -; d_gene: -; v_gene: TRBV5-6; len: 15
CDR3nt: TGTGCCATCAGTGAAGGAGGGCAGGGGGCTGGAAACACCATATATTTT; CDR3aa: CAISEGGQGAGNTIYF; j_gene: TRBJ1-3; abundance: -; d_gene: TRBD1; v_gene: TRBV10-3; len: 16
CDR3nt: TGTGCCAGCAGCTTGACAGGGATTCGAAACAATGAGCAGTTCTTC; CDR3aa: CASSLTGIRNNEQFF; j_gene: TRBJ2-1; abundance: -; d_gene: TRBD1; v_gene: TRBV7-2; len: 15
CDR3nt: TGTGCCAGCAGCTTCGGCTCCTCCTACAATGAGCAGTTCTTC; CDR3aa: CASSFGSSYNEQFF; j_gene: TRBJ2-1; abundance: -; d_gene: -; v_gene: TRBV7-9; len: 14
CDR3nt: TGTGCCAGCAGCTTAGCCCCTGGACAGGGAATTCGCGGCTACACCTTC; CDR3aa: CASSLAPGQGIRGYTF; j_gene: TRBJ1-2; abundance: few; d_gene: TRBD1; v_gene: TRBV7-9; len: 16
CDR3nt: TGTGCCAGCAGCCAAGACAATGAGCAGTTCTTC; CDR3aa: CASSQDNEQFF; j_gene: TRBJ2-1; abundance: -; d_gene: -; v_gene: TRBV14; len: 11
CDR3nt: TGTGCCAGCAGCTTAGTGTCAGGGCCCAATCAGCCCCAGCATTTT; CDR3aa: CASSLVSGPNQPQHF; j_gene: TRBJ1-5; abundance: -; d_gene: -; v_gene: TRBV7-9; len: 15
CDR3nt: TGTGCCAGCGGAGGTGGGAGGGGGGAGCAGTACTTC; CDR3aa: CASGGGRGEQYF; j_gene: TRBJ2-7; abundance: -; d_gene: -; v_gene: TRBV9; len: 12
CDR3nt: TGTGCCAGCACTACACAGGGCTACGAGCAGTACTTC; CDR3aa: CASTTQGYEQYF; j_gene: TRBJ2-7; abundance: -; d_gene: -; v_gene: TRBV2; len: 12
CDR3nt: TGTGCCAGCAGCACCGGGACAGGGTTCTCCTACGAGCAGTACTTC; CDR3aa: CASSTGTGFSYEQYF; j_gene: TRBJ2-7; abundance: -; d_gene: TRBD1; v_gene: TRBV5-5; len: 15
CDR3nt: TGTGCCTGGAGTTCGCGGGACTCTAGAAATGAGCAGTTCTTC; CDR3aa: CAWSSRDSRNEQFF; j_gene: TRBJ2-1; abundance: few; d_gene: -; v_gene: TRBV30; len: 14
CDR3nt: TGTGCCAGCAGCGTAGAACAGCCTGGGGCCAACGTCCTGACTTTC; CDR3aa: CASSVEQPGANVLTF; j_gene: TRBJ2-6; abundance: -; d_gene: -; v_gene: TRBV9; len: 15
CDR3nt: TGTGCCAGCAGCTTAGCTGTTTCGGCTTGGGCAGAGACCCAGTACTTC; CDR3aa: CASSLAVSAWAETQYF; j_gene: TRBJ2-5; abundance: -; d_gene: -; v_gene: TRBV7-9; len: 16
CDR3nt: TGTGCCAGCAGCCTGGGACTAGCGGGAAAGGGGAAGACCCAGTACTTC; CDR3aa: CASSLGLAGKGKTQYF; j_gene: TRBJ2-5; abundance: -; d_gene: TRBD2; v_gene: TRBV5-6; len: 16
CDR3nt: TGTGCCAGCAGCTTAGCCGGGGGAGGCAATCAGCCCCAGCATTTT; CDR3aa: CASSLAGGGNQPQHF; j_gene: TRBJ1-5; abundance: -; d_gene: -; v_gene: TRBV7-9; len: 15